The 18 T cell receptor beta chains reported below all come from one sample, sequenced in a study of blood T cell repertoires in COVID-19. TCRdb's table, derived via immunoSEQ multiplex PCR, lists solely in-frame clones and lacks some. This repertoire shows about 110,000 clones, 85% found once; its top ten account for more than 2%. Sequencing was carried out using peripheral blood. The receptors originated from a human donor in a cohort sampled during active COVID-19.

The chain couples TRBV12-3 or TRBV12-4 to TRBJ2-7, with D perhaps matching TRBD1 (6 bases). The CDR3 is made up of 13 amino acids. V was clipped by 8 bases and J by 2 bases, with 13 bases between them. The CDR3 DNA reads as TGTGCCAGCGCAAACAGGGCCACCTACGAGCAGTACTTC. Its translation: CASANRATYEQYF.

The chain joins TRBV24-1 to TRBJ1-2, with 8 bases lining up with TRBD1. V gave up 8 bases and J gave up 5 bases; unmatched junction bases: 3. Germline lookup yields CDR1 KGHDR and CDR2 SFDVKD. CDR3 length equals 12 residues. CDR3 in amino acids: CATMDRVYGYTF. CDR3 nucleotide sequence: TGTGCCACCATGGACAGGGTTTATGGCTACACCTTC.

The gene calls are TRBV27 and TRBJ1-2, with TRBD1 as a possible D gene (5 bases). Germline CDR1 and CDR2: MNHEY and SMNVEV (reference sequence). V lost 4 bases and J 3 bases, leaving 18 bases between the germline ends. CDR3 length: 16 residues. CDR3 nucleotide sequence: TGTGCCAGCAGTTCGACTCGGGAGGGGCATTACTATGGCTACACCTTC. Translation: CASSSTREGHYYGYTF.

This sequence joins TRBV3-1 (or the pseudogene TRBV3-2) and TRBJ1-5; no clear D. CDR1 LGHDT and CDR2 YNNKEL come from the germline V gene (reference sequence). V lost 1 base to trimming and J lost 2 bases, with 9 bases between them. The CDR3 has 15 amino acids. The CDR3 bases are TGTGCCAGCAGCCAAGGTTTGCAGGGCAATCAGCCCCAGCATTTT. Its translation is CASSQGLQGNQPQHF.

The rearrangement uses TRBV30 and TRBJ2-1; TRBD2 might be the D (5 bases). The CDR3 spans 13 residues. V dropped 0 bases and J dropped 6 bases, with 9 bases sitting between them. The germline V gene encodes CDR1 GTSNPN and CDR2 SVGIG (reference sequence). The CDR3 protein is CAWSVQRVNEQFF. The CDR3 nucleotides read TGTGCCTGGAGTGTACAGAGGGTCAATGAGCAGTTCTTC.

V usage is TRBV28 and J usage is TRBJ1-1; possible D gene TRBD1, 5 bases. The CDR3 length is 12 residues. V lost 7 bases, J lost 0 bases, and 6 bases lay in between. CDR1 and CDR2 (germline): MDHEN, SYDVKM. The CDR3 region is CASTTVNTEAFF. The CDR3 DNA sequence: TGTGCCAGCACGACAGTGAACACTGAAGCTTTCTTT.

A note on this clone: Different DNA sequences within this sample yield the same CDR3. This chain uses TRBV9 with TRBJ1-2; perhaps TRBD1 as D (6 bases). The CDR3 covers 13 residues. Trimming pared 5 bases from V and 2 bases from J, leaving 10 bases between. Germline lookup yields CDR1 SGDLS and CDR2 YYNGEE. CDR3 in amino acids: CASSPDRNYGYTF. The DNA for the CDR3 is TGTGCCAGCAGTCCTGACAGGAACTATGGCTACACCTTC.

About this clone: The sample carries other DNA sequences with the same CDR3. This rearrangement joins TRBV5-4 to TRBJ2-7; 8 nucleotides match TRBD2. Germline trimming cut 1 base from V and 1 base from J; bases unmatched to any gene: 7. The CDR3 has 16 residues. Germline V gives CDR1 SGHNT, CDR2 YYREEE (reference sequence). The CDR3 reads CASSLSETSGSYEQYF. Here the CDR3 DNA reads TGTGCCAGCAGCTTGTCGGAAACTAGCGGATCCTACGAGCAGTACTTC.

In its sample, this clone was seen a few times. The rearrangement links TRBV6-2 or TRBV6-3 to TRBJ2-1, with D possibly TRBD2 on 6 matching bases. There are 12 residues in the CDR3. Germline loops: CDR1 MNHEY, CDR2 SVGEGT. The V and J ends lost 4 bases and 12 bases respectively, with 13 bases between them. The CDR3 is CASSSTSLGQFF. The CDR3 DNA follows: TGTGCCAGCAGTTCGACTAGTCTCGGGCAGTTCTTC.

The V and J genes are TRBV10-3 and TRBJ2-7, with 11 bases fitting TRBD1. Unmatched junction bases numbered 3, after V lost 3 bases and J lost 2 bases. The CDR3 has 15 amino acids. From germline, CDR1 is ENHRY and CDR2 SYGVKD. The CDR3 DNA sequence: TGTGCCATCAGTGAAGGACAGGGGGCTCCCTACGAGCAGTACTTC. Amino acid sequence: CAISEGQGAPYEQYF.

This chain connects TRBV27 to TRBJ2-1; 9 bases are shared with TRBD1. Germline lookup yields CDR1 MNHEY and CDR2 SMNVEV (reference sequence). The CDR3 sequence is 15 residues long. V was pared by 6 bases and J by 6 bases, with 9 bases of the junction left unmatched. The chain's CDR3 is CASRKQGASSNEQFF. CDR3 nucleotides: TGTGCCAGCAGGAAACAGGGGGCGTCTTCCAATGAGCAGTTCTTC.

The table lists this clone with a count of one. V and J are TRBV11-2 and TRBJ2-1; 11 positions agree with TRBD2. Trimming cost V 1 base and J 2 bases; bases outside gene matches: 1. The CDR3 runs 16 residues. Germline CDR1 is SGHAT and CDR2 is FQNNGV. This CDR3 reads CASSLVTSGAYNEQFF. The CDR3 nucleotides read TGTGCCAGCAGCTTAGTGACTAGCGGGGCCTACAATGAGCAGTTCTTC.

This chain joins TRBV10-1 and TRBJ1-5, with TRBD1 identical over 8 bases. The CDR3 loop spans 17 amino acids. V was pared by 0 bases and J by 2 bases, with 6 bases of the junction left unmatched. CDR1 is WNHNN and CDR2 is SYGVQD in the germline V gene (reference sequence). CDR3 nucleotide sequence: TGCGCCAGCAGTGAGTCGATTCGGACAGGGTGCAATCAGCCCCAGCATTTT. Translated, it gives CASSESIRTGCNQPQHF.

This clone showed up just a few times. The chain links TRBV5-4 to TRBJ1-2; no definite D call. The V and J ends lost 4 bases and 2 bases respectively, with 15 bases between them. Looked up from germline, CDR1 is SGHNT and CDR2 is YYREEE (reference sequence). The CDR3 spans 15 residues. The CDR3 is CASSGEGPVNYGYTF. The DNA of the CDR3 is TGTGCCAGCAGCGGGGAGGGCCCAGTCAACTATGGCTACACCTTC.

The chain is built from TRBV6-5 and TRBJ2-1; 11 bases match TRBD2. Germline assignment: CDR1 MNHEY and CDR2 SVGAGI. The V segment lost 7 bases and the J segment 3 bases; nucleotides outside the gene matches: 5. This CDR3 is 15 amino acids long. CDR3 protein: CASTPLAGVYNEQFF. The CDR3 nucleotides read TGTGCCAGCACTCCACTAGCGGGAGTCTACAATGAGCAGTTCTTC.

This sequence joins TRBV2 and TRBJ1-4, with 7 bases fitting TRBD1. The trim removed 8 bases at V and 8 bases at J, leaving 14 bases unmatched. The CDR3 totals 15 residues. Germline CDR1 SNHLY, CDR2 FYNNEI. The CDR3 sequence is CASGLQGGPQEKLFF. In nucleotides, the CDR3 is TGTGCCAGCGGCCTCCAGGGGGGCCCTCAGGAAAAACTGTTTTTT.

The V and J genes are TRBV28 and TRBJ2-1; TRBD2 aligns across 12 bases. Germline CDR1 is MDHEN and CDR2 is SYDVKM. Trimming took 4 bases from V and 8 from J; bases not matched to a gene: 12. The length of the CDR3 is 17 residues. The CDR3 loop is CASSSPSLLAGGDEQFF. As DNA, the CDR3 is TGTGCCAGCAGTTCCCCCTCGCTACTAGCGGGGGGCGATGAGCAGTTCTTC.

This clone was detected once. The gene calls are TRBV6-4 and TRBJ1-1; a weak D match, TRBD1 (5 bases). This CDR3 has 14 residues. Trimming cost V 3 bases and J 3 bases, with 11 bases left between them. CDR1 and CDR2 from the germline V gene are MRHNA and SNTAGT. Written as DNA, the CDR3 is TGTGCCAGCAGTGAGTTTTCAGGGTACACTGAAGCTTTCTTT. This encodes CASSEFSGYTEAFF.